Listed below are T cell receptor beta chains from one sample, sequenced in a study of T cell responses to AZD1222 COVID-19 vaccine. TCRdb's table, derived via immunoSEQ multiplex PCR, lists solely in-frame clones and lacks some. Of over 150,000 clones in the sample, 88% were seen once. Sequencing used peripheral blood, obtained on day 0 of AZD1222 vaccination. The receptors come from an adult in good health. The CDR3 runs from the conserved cysteine through the conserved F or W. The order of the fields is CDR3 length, J gene, V gene, D gene, clone size, CDR3 protein, CDR3 DNA. The D gene is left open where the match is weak. Size is omitted from some rows. Given values are once, few, many or a class for expanded clones.

14,TRBJ2-7,TRBV7-2,TRBD2,NA,CASSSLAGGSEQYF,TGTGCCAGCAGCTCACTAGCGGGAGGATCCGAGCAGTACTTC
15,TRBJ2-7,TRBV7-2,TRBD1,NA,CASSLMWTGGYEQYF,TGTGCCAGCAGCTTAATGTGGACAGGGGGTTACGAGCAGTACTTC
15,TRBJ1-2,TRBV4-3,NA,once,CASSQDEAGRYGYTF,TGCGCCAGCAGCCAAGATGAGGCAGGAAGGTATGGCTACACCTTC
12,TRBJ1-4,TRBV29-1,TRBD1,NA,CSVGDRNEKLFF,TGCAGCGTTGGGGACAGGAACGAAAAACTGTTTTTT
15,TRBJ2-7,TRBV14,TRBD1,NA,CASSQLTGPPYEQYF,TGTGCCAGCAGCCAATTGACAGGGCCTCCCTACGAGCAGTACTTC
12,TRBJ2-7,TRBV28,NA,NA,CASSLHGAEQYF,TGTGCCAGCAGTTTACACGGGGCCGAGCAGTACTTC
13,TRBJ1-2,TRBV28,NA,NA,CASSSRDIRGYTF,TGTGCCAGCAGTTCCCGGGACATACGGGGCTACACCTTC
14,TRBJ1-2,TRBV19,NA,NA,CASSTRTDNYGYTF,TGTGCCAGTAGTACACGGACAGACAACTATGGCTACACCTTC
15,TRBJ2-4,TRBV14,NA,NA,CASSPTWAGGNIQYF,TGTGCCAGCAGCCCCACTTGGGCAGGGGGGAACATTCAGTACTTC
15,TRBJ2-1,TRBV11-2,NA,NA,CASSLSLAGYNEQFF,TGTGCCAGCAGCTTATCTTTGGCAGGATACAATGAGCAGTTCTTC
13,TRBJ1-1,TRBV28,NA,NA,CATYRQAGTEAFF,TGTGCCACCTACCGACAGGCAGGGACTGAAGCTTTCTTT
16,TRBJ2-3,TRBV4-3,TRBD2,NA,CASSAGLAGGQDTQYF,TGCGCCAGCAGCGCAGGACTAGCGGGGGGGCAAGATACGCAGTATTTT
16,TRBJ2-7,TRBV7-2,TRBD2,few,CASTLRRGDNPYEQYF,TGTGCCAGCACCTTACGGCGGGGGGACAATCCCTACGAGCAGTACTTC
14,TRBJ1-1,TRBV6-1,TRBD1,NA,CASSRDRGYTEAFF,TGTGCCAGCAGTCGGGACAGGGGCTACACTGAAGCTTTCTTT
16,TRBJ1-2,TRBV11-3,NA,NA,CASSLAAPFPNYGYTF,TGTGCCAGCAGCTTAGCAGCCCCTTTTCCTAACTATGGCTACACCTTC
14,TRBJ1-1,TRBV18,NA,few,CASSPQGGNTEAFF,TGTGCCAGCTCACCACAGGGGGGGAACACTGAAGCTTTCTTT
16,TRBJ2-7,TRBV10-3,TRBD1,NA,CAISALSGTGAVEQYF,TGTGCCATCAGTGCACTTTCCGGGACAGGGGCTGTCGAGCAGTACTTC
14,TRBJ1-2,TRBV18,TRBD1,once,CASSPTTGDDGYTF,TGTGCCAGCTCCCCAACGACAGGGGATGATGGCTACACCTTC
13,TRBJ2-7,TRBV2,NA,few,CASSVRQAYEQYF,TGTGCCAGCAGTGTTCGTCAGGCCTACGAGCAGTACTTC
14,TRBJ2-1,TRBV6-5,TRBD2,NA,CASKGTSGVWEQFF,TGTGCCAGCAAAGGGACTAGCGGAGTTTGGGAGCAGTTCTTC
15,TRBJ1-6,TRBV7-8,TRBD1,NA,CASSPGGRDSSPLHF,TGTGCCAGCAGCCCAGGGGGGCGGGACTCTTCACCCCTCCACTTT
14,TRBJ2-3,TRBV3-1/TRBV3-2,NA,NA,CASRPRLYTDTQYF,TGTGCCAGCAGGCCCCGGCTCTACACAGATACGCAGTATTTT
17,TRBJ1-3,TRBV5-1,TRBD1,NA,CASSLPLSGQGPDTIYF,TGCGCCAGCAGCTTGCCCCTCTCGGGACAGGGACCCGACACCATATATTTT
12,TRBJ2-3,TRBV2,NA,NA,CASSDNTDTQYF,TGTGCCAGCAGTGACAACACAGATACGCAGTATTTT
15,TRBJ1-1,TRBV6-5,NA,NA,CASSYQSGPRIEAFF,TGTGCCAGCAGTTACCAATCGGGGCCTCGTATTGAAGCTTTCTTT
16,TRBJ1-2,TRBV11-2,NA,NA,CASSSLGGQENYGYTF,TGTGCCAGCAGCTCGCTAGGGGGACAAGAGAACTATGGCTACACCTTC
15,TRBJ2-2,TRBV5-1,TRBD1,NA,CASSLDSGGAGELFF,TGCGCCAGCAGCTTGGATTCAGGGGGAGCCGGGGAGCTGTTTTTT